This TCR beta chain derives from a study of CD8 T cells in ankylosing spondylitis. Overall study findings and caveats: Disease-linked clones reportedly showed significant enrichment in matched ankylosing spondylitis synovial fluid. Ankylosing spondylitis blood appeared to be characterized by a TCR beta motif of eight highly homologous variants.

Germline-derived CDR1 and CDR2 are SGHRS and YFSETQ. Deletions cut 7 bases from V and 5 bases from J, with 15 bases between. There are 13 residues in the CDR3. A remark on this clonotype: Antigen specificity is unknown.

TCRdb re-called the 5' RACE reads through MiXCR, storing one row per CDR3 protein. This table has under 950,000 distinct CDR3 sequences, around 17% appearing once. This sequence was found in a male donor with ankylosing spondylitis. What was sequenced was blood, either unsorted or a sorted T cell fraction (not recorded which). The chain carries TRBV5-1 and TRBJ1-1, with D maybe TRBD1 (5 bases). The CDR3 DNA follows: TGCGCCAGCCGAGGGGCCCAGTGGACTGAAGCTTTCTTT. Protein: CASRGAQWTEAFF.